The 6 T cell receptor beta chains presented below share a single source sample, sequenced in a study of OX40 agonist ivuxolimab in advanced cancers. Data came from immunoSEQ multiplex PCR; TCRdb stores just in-frame clones and leaves some out. The sample has almost 80,000 clones, approximately 84% seen once. Sequencing used CD4+ or CD8+ T cells sorted from blood, obtained in a trial of the OX40 agonist ivuxolimab. These receptor sequences come from an adult with an advanced solid tumor such as melanoma, head and neck, liver or kidney cancer.

V and J are TRBV6-5 and TRBJ1-2, with 8 bases lining up with TRBD1. This CDR3 has 13 amino acids. V dropped 5 bases and J dropped 7; count of bases not matched to a gene: 6. CDR1 is MNHEY and CDR2 is SVGAGI in the germline V gene. CDR3 residues: CASSTDRGGGYTF. For the CDR3, the DNA is TGTGCCAGCAGTACAGACAGGGGCGGTGGCTACACCTTC.

This clone appeared a single time. The chain is built from TRBV2 and TRBJ2-6; tentatively, D is TRBD1 (5 bases). Trimming cost V 6 bases and J 2 bases, with 8 bases left between them. Germline CDR1 is SNHLY and CDR2 is FYNNEI. CDR3 length: 14 amino acids. CDR3 sequence reads: CASRIRAGANVLTF. CDR3 in DNA: TGTGCCAGCAGAATCAGGGCTGGGGCCAACGTCCTGACTTTC.

J is TRBJ1-1 and V is TRBV6-6; D is possibly TRBD1 (5 bases). The ends were cut back, 2 bases at V and 1 base at J, with 14 bases in the middle. Germline V CDR1 and CDR2: MNHNY, SVGAGI (reference sequence). The length of the CDR3 is 16 residues. Written as DNA, the CDR3 is TGTGCCAGCAGTTACCAGGAGGGACGGCCGAACACTGAAGCTTTCTTT. Amino acids: CASSYQEGRPNTEAFF.

This chain uses TRBV16 with TRBJ1-1; 10 bases fit TRBD1. The germline V gene has CDR1 KGHSY and CDR2 FQNENV. Germline trimming cut 2 bases from V and 4 bases from J; bases unmatched to any gene: 4. This CDR3 region has 15 residues. DNA of the CDR3: TGTGCCAGCAGCCAACGTTGGACAGGGGGCACTGAAGCTTTCTTT. This gives the protein CASSQRWTGGTEAFF.

The chain joins TRBV30 to TRBJ1-2, with 8 bases aligning to TRBD1. The germline V gene encodes CDR1 GTSNPN and CDR2 SVGIG (reference sequence). The CDR3 is 13 amino acids. J gave up 7 bases and V 4 bases, and 8 bases lay outside the gene matches. This chain's CDR3 is CAWNSGGAFGYTF. The CDR3 bases are TGTGCCTGGAATTCAGGGGGCGCATTTGGCTACACCTTC.

The chain links TRBV9 to TRBJ2-3; no definite D call. This CDR3 is built from 14 residues. Looked up from germline, CDR1 is SGDLS and CDR2 is YYNGEE. Trimming pared 4 bases from V and 0 bases from J, leaving 9 bases between. The CDR3 is CASSLGISTDTQYF. The DNA for the CDR3 is TGTGCCAGCAGCCTGGGCATCAGCACAGATACGCAGTATTTT.